The clone carrying this T cell receptor (beta chain) came up a few times. Responder cells labeled with CFSE (around 200,000) were co-plated with irradiated stimulator cells labeled with violet dye (around 200,000). The data derive from a study of graft-versus-host responses after intestinal transplantation. About the research overall: Transplants given to recipients were multivisceral, liver-intestinal, or isolated intestinal. Induction with anti-thymocyte globulin, then tacrolimus and steroids for three to four years, was given to all recipients. Regarding the study as a whole: Some GvH clones were seen earlier in gut or blood, suggesting intestinal origin. Some patients had graft-donor T cell macrochimerism, and their allografts showed high graft-versus-host to host-versus-graft clonal ratios.

Sequencing used immunoSEQ multiplex PCR; TCRdb keeps in-frame clones, though not all of them. The sample shows about 10,000 clones, under 30% of them seen only once. The CDR3 has 13 amino acids. The V end was cut by 4 bases, the J end by 3 bases, with 10 bases between. CDR1 and CDR2 (germline): SGHDN, FVKESK. This specimen was alloreactive CD8+ T cells from a mixed lymphocyte reaction culture, taken before intestinal transplant. Stated subset: CFSE-low proliferating T cells sorted from roughly six-day pre-transplant mixed lymphocyte reaction (GvH or HvG direction). This sequence originates from a human patient who received an intestinal transplant. This chain joins TRBV14 and TRBJ2-7, with D uncertain. The CDR3 spells CASSPVNFYEQYF. The CDR3 DNA reads TGTGCCAGCAGCCCCGTTAATTTCTACGAGCAGTACTTC.